These T cell receptor beta chains were read from a single sample in a study of Graves' ophthalmopathy and Graves' hyperthyroidism. TCRdb re-called the multiplex PCR reads through MiXCR, storing one row per CDR3 protein. This sample has about 210,000 distinct CDR3 sequences, with around 28% found just once. The sequenced sample was peripheral blood. The receptors derive from a man aged 50-59 years with Graves' ophthalmopathy. Both conserved end residues are part of each CDR3.

>TRBJ2-7|TRBV29-1
CSVGGHSITEQYF
>TRBJ1-5|TRBV28
CDWGGDWGKSNQPQHF
>TRBJ1-2|TRBV6-2/TRBV6-3
CASRTDGTNYGYTF
>TRBJ2-5|TRBV20-1
CSASPSWETQYF
>TRBJ1-1|TRBV12-3/TRBV12-4
CASVWGTTEAFF
>TRBJ2-7|TRBV20-1
CSARDGDRHYEQYF
>TRBJ1-5|TRBV6-2/TRBV6-3
CASSYPGGAHQPQHF
>TRBJ1-1|TRBV6-2/TRBV6-3
CASSTSGTEAFF
>TRBJ2-5|TRBV6-5
CASSYSGGTSETQYF
>TRBJ2-7|TRBV6-2/TRBV6-3
CASSYSPQGSSYEQYF
>TRBJ2-7|TRBV5-1
CASSSGGNYEQYF
>TRBJ2-5|TRBV7-9
CASSLSLTQETQYF
>TRBJ1-1|TRBV12-3/TRBV12-4
CASRLQGPTEAFF
>TRBJ2-5|TRBV19
CASSMGVQPYQETQYF
>TRBJ2-5|TRBV4-1
CASSQGQLNQETQYF
>TRBJ1-1|TRBV27
CASSLPGGGRAFF
>TRBJ2-7|TRBV7-2
CASSLYGQGLTYEQYF
>TRBJ2-3|TRBV27
CASSFVGTGTDTQYF
>TRBJ1-2|TRBV12-3/TRBV12-4
CASSSHSGLYGYTF
>TRBJ2-2|TRBV27
CATATKDGNTGELFF
>TRBJ1-5|TRBV10-3
CATGRRTSQPQHF
>TRBJ2-7|TRBV6-5
CASSFTSIHEQYF
>TRBJ2-5|TRBV20-1
CSAREVTETQYF
>TRBJ2-5|TRBV27
CASSTARTGRETQYF
>TRBJ2-5|TRBV12-3/TRBV12-4
CASSPRGRRETQYF
>TRBJ2-7|TRBV2
CASSDGLAGGLGDEQYF
>TRBJ2-7|TRBV29-1
CSVEGLRGAYEQYF
>TRBJ1-1|TRBV6-5
CASSYSTGQGNTEAFF
>TRBJ2-7|TRBV28
CASSSFVGSYEQYF
>TRBJ1-1|TRBV20-1
CSAPTESTEAFF